These T cell receptor beta chains were read from a single sample in a study of T cell changes during pregnancy in multiple sclerosis. Clones were sequenced by immunoSEQ multiplex PCR, and TCRdb holds only the in-frame ones, with some missing. This table holds around 30,000 clones, about 87% found once. The starting material was CD8+ T cells from peripheral blood mononuclear cells, obtained in the first trimester of pregnancy. The receptor source for this set is a female donor with multiple sclerosis, enrolled in a pregnancy study. CDR3s include the opening cysteine and the closing phenylalanine or tryptophan. Each record gives: CDR3 DNA, CDR3 protein, V gene, clone size, J gene, D gene. D genes are given only for firm matches. Clone size, where shown, is once, few, many, or a class for clones that have expanded.

TGTGCCAGCAGTTTTGTCGGGAGCAATCAGCCCCAGCATTTT	CASSFVGSNQPQHF	TRBV27	.	TRBJ1-5	.
TGTGCCAGCAGTTCCAGACTAGCGGGATCCTACGAGCAGTACTTC	CASSSRLAGSYEQYF	TRBV27	few	TRBJ2-7	TRBD2
TGTGCCAGCAGCCAAGTTTTGGCTAGCGGGAGTAGCCACGAGCAGTACTTC	CASSQVLASGSSHEQYF	TRBV14	.	TRBJ2-7	TRBD2
TGTGCCAGCAGCTTGCCCAAGAGCTCCTATAATTCACCCCTCCACTTT	CASSLPKSSYNSPLHF	TRBV11-3	once	TRBJ1-6	.
TGTGCCAGCAGCCCAGGACAGGGTATGTCCTACGAGCAGTACTTC	CASSPGQGMSYEQYF	TRBV7-2	once	TRBJ2-7	TRBD1
TGTGCCAGCAGCCAGGGACAGGCCTTTGCTAATGAAAAACTGTTTTTT	CASSQGQAFANEKLFF	TRBV21-1	once	TRBJ1-4	.
TGTGCCAGCAGCTTATTTAACAGACCGGACACCGGGGAGCTGTTTTTT	CASSLFNRPDTGELFF	TRBV5-8	.	TRBJ2-2	.
TGTGCCAGCAGCTTAGTGGGGGGTAGGACTGAAGCTTTCTTT	CASSLVGGRTEAFF	TRBV7-3	.	TRBJ1-1	.
TGTGCCAGCAGCCAAGGCGGAGAGGGAGACACTGAAGCTTTCTTT	CASSQGGEGDTEAFF	TRBV7-9	once	TRBJ1-1	.
TGTGCCAGCAGTGACGGGACAGGGGGCGCAGATACGCAGTATTTT	CASSDGTGGADTQYF	TRBV6-4	.	TRBJ2-3	TRBD1
TGTGCCAGCAGCTCCGACATGGCTGACACTGAAGCTTTCTTT	CASSSDMADTEAFF	TRBV27	.	TRBJ1-1	.
TGTGCCAGCAGCGGTAGCGGGAAAGGGCATGAGCAGTTCTTC	CASSGSGKGHEQFF	TRBV9	once	TRBJ2-1	TRBD2